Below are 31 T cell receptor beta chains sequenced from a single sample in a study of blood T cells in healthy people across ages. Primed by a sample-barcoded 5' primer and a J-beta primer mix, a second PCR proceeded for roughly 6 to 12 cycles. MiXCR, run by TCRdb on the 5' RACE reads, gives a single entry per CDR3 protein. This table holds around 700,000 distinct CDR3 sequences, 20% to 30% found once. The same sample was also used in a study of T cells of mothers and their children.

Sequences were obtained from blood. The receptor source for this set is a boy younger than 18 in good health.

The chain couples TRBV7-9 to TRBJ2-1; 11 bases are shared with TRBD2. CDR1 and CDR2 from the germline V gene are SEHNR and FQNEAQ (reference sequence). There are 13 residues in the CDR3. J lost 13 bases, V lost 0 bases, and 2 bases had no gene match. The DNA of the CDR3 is TGTGCCAGCAGCTTAGCCCTAGCGGGAGGCCAGTTCTTC. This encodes CASSLALAGGQFF.

CDR3 DNA sequence: TGTGCCAGCAGCGCAATCTCGACAGGTTACGAGCAGTACTTC. This translates into CASSAISTGYEQYF. The V call is TRBV5-4, the J call TRBJ2-7; D possibly corresponds to TRBD1 (6 bases). V was pared by 4 bases and J by 4 bases, with 15 bases between. Germline-derived CDR1 and CDR2 are SGHNT and YYREEE (reference sequence). The CDR3 length is 14 residues.

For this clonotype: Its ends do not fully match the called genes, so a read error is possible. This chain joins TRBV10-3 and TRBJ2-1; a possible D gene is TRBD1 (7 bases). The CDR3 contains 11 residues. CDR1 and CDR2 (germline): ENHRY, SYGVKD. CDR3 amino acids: CAIRGDNEQFF. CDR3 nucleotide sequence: TGTGCTATCAGGGGGGACAATGAGCAGTTCTTC.

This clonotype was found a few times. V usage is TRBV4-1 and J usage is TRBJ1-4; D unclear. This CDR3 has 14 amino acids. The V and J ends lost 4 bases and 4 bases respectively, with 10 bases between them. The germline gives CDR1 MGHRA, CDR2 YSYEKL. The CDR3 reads CASSLGPYNEKLFF. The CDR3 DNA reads TGCGCCAGCAGCCTAGGACCGTATAATGAAAAACTGTTTTTT.

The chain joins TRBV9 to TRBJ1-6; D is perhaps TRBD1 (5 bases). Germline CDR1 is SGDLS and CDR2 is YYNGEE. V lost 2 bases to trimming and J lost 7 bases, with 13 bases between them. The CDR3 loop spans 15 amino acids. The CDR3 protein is CASSVGAAPNSPLHF. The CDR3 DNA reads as TGTGCCAGCAGCGTCGGGGCGGCACCCAATTCACCCCTCCACTTT.

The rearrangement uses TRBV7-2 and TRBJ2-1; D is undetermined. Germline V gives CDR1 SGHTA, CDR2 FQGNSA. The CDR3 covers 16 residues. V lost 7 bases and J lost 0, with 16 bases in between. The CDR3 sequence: CASTFRRVSSYNEQFF. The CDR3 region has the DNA TGTGCCAGCACCTTCCGGAGAGTCAGCTCCTACAATGAGCAGTTCTTC.

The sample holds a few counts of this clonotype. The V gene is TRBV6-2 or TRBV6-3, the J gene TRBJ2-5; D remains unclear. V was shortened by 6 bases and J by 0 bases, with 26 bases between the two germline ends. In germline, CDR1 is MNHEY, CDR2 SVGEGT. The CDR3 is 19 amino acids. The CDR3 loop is CASSQSVSGRAVYQETQYF. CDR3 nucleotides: TGTGCCAGCAGCCAGTCAGTTTCTGGTCGGGCTGTGTACCAAGAGACCCAGTACTTC.

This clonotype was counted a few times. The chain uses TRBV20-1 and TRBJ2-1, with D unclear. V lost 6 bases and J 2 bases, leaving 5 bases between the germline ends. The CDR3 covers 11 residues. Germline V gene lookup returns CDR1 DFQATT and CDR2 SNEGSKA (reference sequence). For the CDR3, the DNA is TGCAGTGCCGATGCCTACAATGAGCAGTTCTTC. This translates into CSADAYNEQFF.

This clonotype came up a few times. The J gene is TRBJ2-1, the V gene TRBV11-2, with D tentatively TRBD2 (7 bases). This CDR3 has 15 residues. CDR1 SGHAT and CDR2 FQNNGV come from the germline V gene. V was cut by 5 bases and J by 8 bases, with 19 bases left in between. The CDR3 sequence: CASSPMGRGGDEQFF. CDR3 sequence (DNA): TGTGCCAGCAGCCCAATGGGCCGCGGGGGCGATGAGCAGTTCTTC.

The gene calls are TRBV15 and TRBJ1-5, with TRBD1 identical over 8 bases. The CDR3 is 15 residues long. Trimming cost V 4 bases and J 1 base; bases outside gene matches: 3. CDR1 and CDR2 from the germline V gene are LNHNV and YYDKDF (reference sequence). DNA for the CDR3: TGTGCCACCAGCAAAGACAGGGGAAGCAATCAGCCCCAGCATTTT. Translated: CATSKDRGSNQPQHF.

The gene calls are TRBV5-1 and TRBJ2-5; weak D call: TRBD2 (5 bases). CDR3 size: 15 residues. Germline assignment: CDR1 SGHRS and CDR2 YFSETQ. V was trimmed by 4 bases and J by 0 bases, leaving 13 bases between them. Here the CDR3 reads CASSPYPGYQETQYF. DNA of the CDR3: TGCGCCAGCAGCCCATACCCGGGGTACCAAGAGACCCAGTACTTC.

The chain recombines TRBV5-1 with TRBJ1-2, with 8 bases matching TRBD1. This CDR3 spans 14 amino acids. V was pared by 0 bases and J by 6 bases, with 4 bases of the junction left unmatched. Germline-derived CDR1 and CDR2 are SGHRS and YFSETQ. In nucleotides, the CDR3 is TGCGCCAGCAGCTTGGCAGGGGGCCCGAATGGCTACACCTTC. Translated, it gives CASSLAGGPNGYTF.

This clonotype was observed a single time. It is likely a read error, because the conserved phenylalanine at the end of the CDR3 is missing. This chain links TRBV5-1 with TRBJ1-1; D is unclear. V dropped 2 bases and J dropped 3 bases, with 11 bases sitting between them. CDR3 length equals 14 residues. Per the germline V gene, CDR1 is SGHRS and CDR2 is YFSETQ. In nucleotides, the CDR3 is TGCGCCAGCAGCTTTGCGGGCTCGGACACTGAAGCTTTCCTT. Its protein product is CASSFAGSDTEAFL.

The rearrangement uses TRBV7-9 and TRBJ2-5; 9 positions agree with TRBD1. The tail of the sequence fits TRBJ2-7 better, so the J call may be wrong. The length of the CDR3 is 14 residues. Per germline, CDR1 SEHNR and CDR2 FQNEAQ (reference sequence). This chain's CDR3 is CASISGTGPYEQYF. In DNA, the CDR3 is TGTGCCAGCATCTCCGGGACAGGGCCCTACGAGCAGTACTTC.

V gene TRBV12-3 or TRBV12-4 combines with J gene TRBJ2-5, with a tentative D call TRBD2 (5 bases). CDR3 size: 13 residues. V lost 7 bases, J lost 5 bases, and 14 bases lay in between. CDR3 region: CASTLGREETQYF. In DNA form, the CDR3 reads TGTGCCAGCACCTTGGGTAGGGAGGAGACCCAGTACTTC.

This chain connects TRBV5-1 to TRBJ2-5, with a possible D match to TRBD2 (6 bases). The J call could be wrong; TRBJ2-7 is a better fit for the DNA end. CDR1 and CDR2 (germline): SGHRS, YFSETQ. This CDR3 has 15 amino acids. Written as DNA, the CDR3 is TGCGCCAGCAGCCCCATCGGGGGTTCCCCACTCGAGCAGTACTTC. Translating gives CASSPIGGSPLEQYF.

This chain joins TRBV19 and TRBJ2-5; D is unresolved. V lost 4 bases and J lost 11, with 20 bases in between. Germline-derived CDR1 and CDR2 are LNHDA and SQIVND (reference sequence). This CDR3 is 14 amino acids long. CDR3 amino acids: CASSSYITVKEQYF. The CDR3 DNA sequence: TGTGCCAGTAGTAGTTACATCACAGTCAAAGAGCAGTACTTC. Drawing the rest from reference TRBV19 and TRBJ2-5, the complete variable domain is DGGITQSPKYLFRKEGQNVTLSCEQNLNHDAMYWYRQDPGQGLRLIYYSQIVNDFQKGDIAEGYSVSREKKESFPLTVTSAQKNPTAFYLCASSSYITVKEQYFGPGTRLLVL.

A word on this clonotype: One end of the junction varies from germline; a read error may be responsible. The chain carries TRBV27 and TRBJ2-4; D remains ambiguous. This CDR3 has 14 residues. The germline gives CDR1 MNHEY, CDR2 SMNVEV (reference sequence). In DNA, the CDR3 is TGTGCCAGCAGTTTATCAGTAGCCAAAAACATTCAGTGCTTC. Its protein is CASSLSVAKNIQCF.

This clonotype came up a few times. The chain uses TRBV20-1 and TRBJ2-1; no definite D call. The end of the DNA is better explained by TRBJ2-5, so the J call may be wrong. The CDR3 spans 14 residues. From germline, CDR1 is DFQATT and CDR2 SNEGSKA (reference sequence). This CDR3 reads CSATKPPPGYTQYF. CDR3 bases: TGCAGTGCTACGAAGCCACCCCCTGGCTATACCCAGTACTTC.

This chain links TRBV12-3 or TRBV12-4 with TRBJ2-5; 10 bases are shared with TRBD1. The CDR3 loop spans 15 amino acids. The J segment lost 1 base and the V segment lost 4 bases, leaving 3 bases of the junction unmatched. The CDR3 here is CASSYRTGGQETQYF. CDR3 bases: TGTGCCAGCAGTTATCGGACAGGGGGCCAAGAGACCCAGTACTTC.

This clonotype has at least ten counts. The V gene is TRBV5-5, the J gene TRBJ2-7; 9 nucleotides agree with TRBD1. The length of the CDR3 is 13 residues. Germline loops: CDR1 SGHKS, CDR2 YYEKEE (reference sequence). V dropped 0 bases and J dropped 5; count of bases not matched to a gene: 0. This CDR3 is CASSLGQGDEQYF. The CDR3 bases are TGTGCCAGCAGCTTGGGACAGGGGGACGAGCAGTACTTC. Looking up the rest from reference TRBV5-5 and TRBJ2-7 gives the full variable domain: DAGVTQSPTHLIKTRGQQVTLRCSPISGHKSVSWYQQVLGQGPQFIFQYYEKEERGRGNFPDRFSARQFPNYSSELNVNALLLGDSALYLCASSLGQGDEQYFGPGTRLTVT.

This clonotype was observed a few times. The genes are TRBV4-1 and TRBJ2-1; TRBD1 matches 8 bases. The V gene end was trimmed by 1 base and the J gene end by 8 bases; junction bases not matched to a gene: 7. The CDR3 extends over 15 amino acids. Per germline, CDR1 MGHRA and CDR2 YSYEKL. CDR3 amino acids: CASSQVNQGAHEQFF. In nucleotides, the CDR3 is TGCGCCAGCAGCCAAGTGAATCAGGGGGCCCATGAGCAGTTCTTC.

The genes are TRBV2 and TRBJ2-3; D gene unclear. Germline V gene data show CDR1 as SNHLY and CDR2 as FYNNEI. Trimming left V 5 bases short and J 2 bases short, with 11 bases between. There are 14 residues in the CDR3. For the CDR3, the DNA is TGTGCCAGCAGTCCACAGCCTATCACAGATACGCAGTATTTT. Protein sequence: CASSPQPITDTQYF.

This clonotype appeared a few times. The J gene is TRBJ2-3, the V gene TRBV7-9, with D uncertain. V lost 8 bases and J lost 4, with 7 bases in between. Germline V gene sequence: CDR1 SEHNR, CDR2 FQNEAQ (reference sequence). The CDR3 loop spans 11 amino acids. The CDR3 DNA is TGTGCCAGCGCGATCCCAGATACGCAGTATTTT. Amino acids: CASAIPDTQYF.

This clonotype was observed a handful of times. The CDR3 loop is CSVSGTSGRAGYNEQFF. The DNA for the CDR3 is TGCAGCGTCTCCGGGACTAGCGGGAGGGCCGGCTACAATGAGCAGTTCTTC. V usage is TRBV29-1 and J usage is TRBJ2-1; 16 nucleotides line up with TRBD2. This CDR3 is 17 amino acids long. With V trimmed by 6 bases and J by 3 bases, 8 bases remained unmatched. In germline, CDR1 is SQVTM, CDR2 ANQGSEA.

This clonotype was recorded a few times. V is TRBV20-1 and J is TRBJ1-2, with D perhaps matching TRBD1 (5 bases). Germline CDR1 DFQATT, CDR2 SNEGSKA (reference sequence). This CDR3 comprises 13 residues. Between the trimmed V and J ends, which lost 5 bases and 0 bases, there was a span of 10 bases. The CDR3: CSARTPANYGYTF. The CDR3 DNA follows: TGCAGTGCTCGGACACCAGCTAACTATGGCTACACCTTC.

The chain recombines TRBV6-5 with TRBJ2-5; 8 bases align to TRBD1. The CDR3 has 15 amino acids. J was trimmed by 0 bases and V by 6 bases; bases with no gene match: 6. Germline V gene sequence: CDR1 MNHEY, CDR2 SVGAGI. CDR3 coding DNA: TGTGCCAGCAGACTGGGACAGGTGTACCAAGAGACCCAGTACTTC. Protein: CASRLGQVYQETQYF.

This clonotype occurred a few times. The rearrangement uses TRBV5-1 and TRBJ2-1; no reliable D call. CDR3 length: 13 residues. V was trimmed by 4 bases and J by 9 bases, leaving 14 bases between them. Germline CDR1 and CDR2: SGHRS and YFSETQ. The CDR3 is CASSSGRLAEQFF. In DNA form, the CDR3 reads TGCGCCAGCAGCAGTGGTAGACTGGCTGAGCAGTTCTTC. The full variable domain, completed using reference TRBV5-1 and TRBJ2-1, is KAGVTQTPRYLIKTRGQQVTLSCSPISGHRSVSWYQQTPGQGLQFLFEYFSETQRNKGNFPGRFSGRQFSNSRSEMNVSTLELGDSALYLCASSSGRLAEQFFGPGTRLTVL.

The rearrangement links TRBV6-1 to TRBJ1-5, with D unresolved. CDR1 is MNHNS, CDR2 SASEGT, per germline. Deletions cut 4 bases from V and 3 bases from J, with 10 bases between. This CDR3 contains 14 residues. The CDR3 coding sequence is TGTGCCAGCAGTGTTTCCAGGAACAATCAGCCCCAGCATTTT. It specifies CASSVSRNNQPQHF.

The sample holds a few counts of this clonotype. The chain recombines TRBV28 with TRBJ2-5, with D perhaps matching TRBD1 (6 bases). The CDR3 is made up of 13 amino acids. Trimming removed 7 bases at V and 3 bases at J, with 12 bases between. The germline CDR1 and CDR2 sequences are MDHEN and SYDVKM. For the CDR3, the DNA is TGTGCCAGCACCGAGGACAGAGAAGAGACCCAGTACTTC. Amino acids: CASTEDREETQYF. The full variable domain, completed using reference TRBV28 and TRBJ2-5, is DVKVTQSSRYLVKRTGEKVFLECVQDMDHENMFWYRQDPGLGLRLIYFSYDVKMKEKGDIPEGYSVSREKKERFSLILESASTNQTSMYLCASTEDREETQYFGPGTRLLVL.

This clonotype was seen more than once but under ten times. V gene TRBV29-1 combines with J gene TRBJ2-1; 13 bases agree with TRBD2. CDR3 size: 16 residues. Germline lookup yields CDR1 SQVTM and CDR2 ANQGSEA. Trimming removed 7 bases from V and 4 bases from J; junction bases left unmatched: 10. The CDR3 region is CSARRRTSGRYNEQFF. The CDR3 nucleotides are TGCAGCGCCAGGAGGCGGACTAGCGGGAGATACAATGAGCAGTTCTTC.